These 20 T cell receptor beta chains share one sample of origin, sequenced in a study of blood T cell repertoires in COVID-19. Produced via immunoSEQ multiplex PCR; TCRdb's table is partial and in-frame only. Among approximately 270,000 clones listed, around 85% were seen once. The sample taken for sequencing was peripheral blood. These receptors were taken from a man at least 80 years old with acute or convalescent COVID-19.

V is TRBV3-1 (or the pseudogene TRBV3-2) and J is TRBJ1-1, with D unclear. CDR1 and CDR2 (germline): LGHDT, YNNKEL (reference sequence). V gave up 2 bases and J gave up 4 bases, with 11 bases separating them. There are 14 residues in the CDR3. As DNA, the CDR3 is TGTGCCAGCAGCCAATTTACGGGATTCACTGAAGCTTTCTTT. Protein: CASSQFTGFTEAFF.

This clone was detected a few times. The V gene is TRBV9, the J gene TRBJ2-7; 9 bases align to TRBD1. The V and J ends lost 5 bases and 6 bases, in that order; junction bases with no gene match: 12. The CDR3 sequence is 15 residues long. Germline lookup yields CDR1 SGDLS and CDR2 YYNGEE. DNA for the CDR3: TGTGCCAGCAGTCGTACACAGGGGGCGCGTGGCGAGCAGTACTTC. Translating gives CASSRTQGARGEQYF.

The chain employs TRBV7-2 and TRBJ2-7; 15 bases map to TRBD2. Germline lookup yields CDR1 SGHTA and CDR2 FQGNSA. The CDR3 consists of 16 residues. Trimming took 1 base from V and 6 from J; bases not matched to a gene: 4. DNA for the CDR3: TGTGCCAGCAGCTTAGATGGGACTAGCGGGAGGACCGAGCAGTACTTC. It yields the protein CASSLDGTSGRTEQYF.

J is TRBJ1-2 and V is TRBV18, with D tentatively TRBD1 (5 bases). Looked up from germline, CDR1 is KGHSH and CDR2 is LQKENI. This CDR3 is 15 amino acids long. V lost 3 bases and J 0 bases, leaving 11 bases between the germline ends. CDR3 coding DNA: TGTGCCAGCTCACCGGGGCAGCGAGCTAACTATGGCTACACCTTC. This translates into CASSPGQRANYGYTF.

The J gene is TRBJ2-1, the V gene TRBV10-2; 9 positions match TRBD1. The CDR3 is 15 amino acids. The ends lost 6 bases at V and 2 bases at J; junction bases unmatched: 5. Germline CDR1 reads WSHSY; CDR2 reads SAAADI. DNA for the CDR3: TGCGCCAGCAGCCTAACAGGGGGCACCTACAATGAGCAGTTCTTC. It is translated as CASSLTGGTYNEQFF.

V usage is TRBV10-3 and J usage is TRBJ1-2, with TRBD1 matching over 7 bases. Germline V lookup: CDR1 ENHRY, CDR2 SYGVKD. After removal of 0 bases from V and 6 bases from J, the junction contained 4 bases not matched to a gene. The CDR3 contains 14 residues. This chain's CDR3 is CAISESAGGNGYTF. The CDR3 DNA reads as TGTGCCATCAGTGAGTCTGCAGGGGGGAATGGCTACACCTTC.

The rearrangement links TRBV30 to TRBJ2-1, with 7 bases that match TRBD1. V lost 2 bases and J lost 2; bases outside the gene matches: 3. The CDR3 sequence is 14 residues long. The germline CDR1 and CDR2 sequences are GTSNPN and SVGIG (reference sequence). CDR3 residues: CAWSLTGPYNEQFF. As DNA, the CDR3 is TGTGCCTGGAGTTTGACAGGGCCCTACAATGAGCAGTTCTTC. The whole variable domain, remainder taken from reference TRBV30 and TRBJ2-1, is SQTIHQWPATLVQPVGSPLSLECTVEGTSNPNLYWYRQAAGRGLQLLFYSVGIGQISSEVPQNLSASRPQDRQFILSSKKLLLSDSGFYLCAWSLTGPYNEQFFGPGTRLTVL.

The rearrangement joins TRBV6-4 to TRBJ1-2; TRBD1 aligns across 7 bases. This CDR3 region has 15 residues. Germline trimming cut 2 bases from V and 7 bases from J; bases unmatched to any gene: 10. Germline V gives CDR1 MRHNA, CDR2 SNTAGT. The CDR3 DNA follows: TGTGCCAGCAGTGACACCGCAGGGGGGTGGAGTGGCTACACCTTC. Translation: CASSDTAGGWSGYTF.

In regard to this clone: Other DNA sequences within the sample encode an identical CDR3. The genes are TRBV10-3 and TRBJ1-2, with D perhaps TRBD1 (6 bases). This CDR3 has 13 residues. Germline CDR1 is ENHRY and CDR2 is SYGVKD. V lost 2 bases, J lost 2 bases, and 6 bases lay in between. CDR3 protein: CAISETGNYGYTF. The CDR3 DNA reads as TGTGCCATCAGTGAGACAGGGAACTATGGCTACACCTTC.

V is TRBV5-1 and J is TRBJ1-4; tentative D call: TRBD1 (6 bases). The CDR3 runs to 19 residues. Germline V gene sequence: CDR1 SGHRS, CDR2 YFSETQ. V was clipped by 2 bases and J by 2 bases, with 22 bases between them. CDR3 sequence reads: CASSFPLKDRPETNEKLFF. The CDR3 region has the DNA TGCGCCAGCAGCTTTCCCTTAAAGGACAGACCGGAGACTAATGAAAAACTGTTTTTT. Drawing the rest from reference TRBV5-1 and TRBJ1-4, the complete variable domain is KAGVTQTPRYLIKTRGQQVTLSCSPISGHRSVSWYQQTPGQGLQFLFEYFSETQRNKGNFPGRFSGRQFSNSRSEMNVSTLELGDSALYLCASSFPLKDRPETNEKLFFGSGTQLSVL.

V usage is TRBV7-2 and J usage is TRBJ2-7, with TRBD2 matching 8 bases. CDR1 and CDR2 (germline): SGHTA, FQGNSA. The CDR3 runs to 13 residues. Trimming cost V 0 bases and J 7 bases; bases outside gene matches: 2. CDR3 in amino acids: CASSLAGTSEQYF. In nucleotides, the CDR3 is TGTGCCAGCAGCTTAGCCGGGACTAGTGAGCAGTACTTC.

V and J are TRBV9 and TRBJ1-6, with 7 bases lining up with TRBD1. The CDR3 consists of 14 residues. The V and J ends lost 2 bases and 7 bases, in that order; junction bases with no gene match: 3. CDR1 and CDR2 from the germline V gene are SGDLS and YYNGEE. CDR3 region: CASSVGTANSPLHF. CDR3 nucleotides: TGTGCCAGCAGCGTTGGGACAGCCAATTCACCCCTCCACTTT.

The CDR3 reads CASSVNSGAYNEQFF. DNA for the CDR3: TGTGCCAGCAGCGTAAACAGCGGGGCTTACAATGAGCAGTTCTTC. J is TRBJ2-1 and V is TRBV9; 7 bases fit TRBD2. V lost 1 base, J lost 4 bases, and 5 bases stayed unmatched. CDR3 length: 15 amino acids. The germline V gene encodes CDR1 SGDLS and CDR2 YYNGEE.

Here the CDR3 reads CASSVAGLAKNIQYF. CDR3 DNA sequence: TGTGCCAGCTCAGTAGCGGGACTAGCCAAAAACATTCAGTACTTC. The chain employs TRBV18 and TRBJ2-4; 8 bases line up with TRBD2. J was trimmed by 0 bases and V by 5 bases; bases with no gene match: 3. The CDR3 covers 15 residues. The germline V gene has CDR1 KGHSH and CDR2 LQKENI. The full variable domain, in which reference TRBV18 and TRBJ2-4 provide the parts outside the CDR3, is NAGVMQNPRHLVRRRGQEARLRCSPMKGHSHVYWYRQLPEEGLKFMVYLQKENIIDESGMPKERFSAEFPKEGPSILRIQQVVRGDSAAYFCASSVAGLAKNIQYFGAGTRLSVL.

CDR3 sequence (DNA): TGTGCCAGTAGTATCCCTCAACAGGGGGGTGTGGAGGGCTACACCTTC. As protein: CASSIPQQGGVEGYTF. The rearrangement joins TRBV19 to TRBJ1-2; 8 bases are shared with TRBD1. Germline loops: CDR1 LNHDA, CDR2 SQIVND (reference sequence). The CDR3 extends over 16 amino acids. With V trimmed by 3 bases and J by 8 bases, 14 bases remained unmatched.

CDR3 bases: TGTGCCAGTAGTACAGGGGGCTTCTACAATGAGCAGTTCTTC. Its translation: CASSTGGFYNEQFF. The chain uses TRBV19 and TRBJ2-1, with 8 bases lining up with TRBD1. The CDR3 is 14 residues long. V shed 4 bases and J 3 bases; nucleotides not matched to a gene: 2. Germline CDR1 LNHDA, CDR2 SQIVND (reference sequence).

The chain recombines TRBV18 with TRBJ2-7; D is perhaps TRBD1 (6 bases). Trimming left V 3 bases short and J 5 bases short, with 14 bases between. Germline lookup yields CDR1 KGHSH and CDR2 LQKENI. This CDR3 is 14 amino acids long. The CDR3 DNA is TGTGCCAGCTCACCTTACAGGGACCCAGACGAGCAGTACTTC. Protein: CASSPYRDPDEQYF. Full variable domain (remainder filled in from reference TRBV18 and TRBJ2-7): NAGVMQNPRHLVRRRGQEARLRCSPMKGHSHVYWYRQLPEEGLKFMVYLQKENIIDESGMPKERFSAEFPKEGPSILRIQQVVRGDSAAYFCASSPYRDPDEQYFGPGTRLTVT.

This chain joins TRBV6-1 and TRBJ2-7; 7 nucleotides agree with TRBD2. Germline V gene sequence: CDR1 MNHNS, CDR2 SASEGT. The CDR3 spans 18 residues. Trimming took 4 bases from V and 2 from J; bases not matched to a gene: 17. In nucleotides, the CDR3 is TGTGCCAGCAGTGTAAGCGTAGAGCCTTCGGGGGGAACCTACGAGCAGTACTTC. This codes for CASSVSVEPSGGTYEQYF.

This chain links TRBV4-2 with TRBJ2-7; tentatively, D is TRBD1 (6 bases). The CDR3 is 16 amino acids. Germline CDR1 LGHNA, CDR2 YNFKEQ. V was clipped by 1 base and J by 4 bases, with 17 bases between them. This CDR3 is CASSQGGGDIHYEQYF. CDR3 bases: TGTGCCAGCAGCCAAGGGGGTGGGGACATTCATTACGAGCAGTACTTC.

The CDR3 coding sequence is TGTGCCAGCAGCCCTTTCCAGACTAACCTTCCCAAAACGCAGTATTTT. Protein product: CASSPFQTNLPKTQYF. The chain is built from TRBV5-6 and TRBJ2-3, with D perhaps TRBD2 (5 bases). Germline lookup yields CDR1 SGHDT and CDR2 YYEEEE. Trimming pared 4 bases from V and 9 bases from J, leaving 24 bases between. The CDR3 contains 16 residues.